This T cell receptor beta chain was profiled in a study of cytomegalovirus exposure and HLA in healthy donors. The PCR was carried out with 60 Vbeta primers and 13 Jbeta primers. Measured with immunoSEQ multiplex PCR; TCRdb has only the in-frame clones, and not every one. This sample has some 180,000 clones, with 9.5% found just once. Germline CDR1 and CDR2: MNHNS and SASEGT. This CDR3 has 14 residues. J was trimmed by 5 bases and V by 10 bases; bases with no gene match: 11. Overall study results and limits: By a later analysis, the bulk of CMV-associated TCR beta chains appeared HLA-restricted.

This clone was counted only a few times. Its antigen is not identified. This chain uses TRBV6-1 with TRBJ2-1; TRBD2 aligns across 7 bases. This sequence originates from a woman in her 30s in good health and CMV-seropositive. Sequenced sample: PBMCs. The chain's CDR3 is CATPKASGNNEQFF. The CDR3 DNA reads TGTGCCACCCCTAAAGCTAGCGGAAACAATGAGCAGTTCTTC.